The rows below give T cell receptor beta chains drawn from one sample of a study of T-cell memory formation after mild COVID-19. One entry per CDR3 protein, called by TCRdb with MiXCR from the 5' RACE reads. This sample carries a few hundred thousand distinct CDR3 sequences, 9.4% of them seen once, and the ten largest clones take 22%. Sequenced input: PBMCs or a T cell subset sorted from them (not recorded which). The receptors shown here come from a man between 18 and 35 years old who had mild COVID-19 (a few samples of this study predate the infection). Cell type and time point are not known. CDR3s include the opening cysteine and the closing phenylalanine or tryptophan. Fields, in order: D gene, J gene, clone size, V gene, CDR3 protein, CDR3 DNA. The D gene is left open where the match is weak. Only some rows state a clone size, as once, few, many or a class for expanded clones.

>.|TRBJ1-1|many|TRBV12-3/TRBV12-4
CASSPTDTEAFF
TGTGCCAGCAGTCCGACGGACACTGAAGCTTTCTTT
>.|TRBJ2-3|.|TRBV6-5
CASSYYSSSTDTQYF
TGTGCCAGCAGTTACTACAGCTCTAGCACAGATACGCAGTATTTT
>.|TRBJ2-7|many|TRBV12-3/TRBV12-4
CASSETGYYEQYF
TGTGCCAGCAGTGAGACAGGATACTACGAGCAGTACTTC
>.|TRBJ2-2|few|TRBV4-2
CASSQDVAARPGELFF
TGTGCCAGCAGCCAAGATGTGGCTGCCCGTCCCGGGGAGCTGTTTTTT
>.|TRBJ1-1|many|TRBV5-1
CASHPGGATEAFF
TGCGCCAGCCACCCCGGGGGGGCAACTGAAGCTTTCTTT
>.|TRBJ1-6|once|TRBV6-2/TRBV6-3
CASSPQGSGNSPLHF
TGTGCCAGCAGTCCCCAGGGGTCCGGGAATTCACCCCTCCACTTT
>.|TRBJ2-2|few|TRBV6-2/TRBV6-3
CASTEGLNTGELFF
TGTGCCAGCACCGAGGGACTGAACACCGGGGAGCTGTTTTTT
>TRBD2|TRBJ2-7|few|TRBV11-2
CASSLMSSGGLDEQYF
TGTGCCAGCAGCCTTATGTCTAGCGGGGGCCTAGACGAGCAGTACTTC
>.|TRBJ2-2|few|TRBV9
CASSVYSTGELFF
TGTGCCAGCAGCGTCTACTCGACCGGGGAGCTGTTTTTT
>.|TRBJ2-1|few|TRBV5-1
CASTRPGAVNEQFF
TGCGCCAGCACCCGGCCGGGGGCGGTCAATGAGCAGTTCTTC
>.|TRBJ2-1|many|TRBV4-1
CASSLTPFTVSYNEQFF
TGCGCCAGCAGCCTGACCCCCTTCACTGTCTCCTACAATGAGCAGTTCTTC
>.|TRBJ2-1|few|TRBV15
CATSLRGGINEQFF
TGTGCCACCAGCCTCAGAGGGGGGATCAATGAGCAGTTCTTC
>TRBD1|TRBJ2-7|few|TRBV4-2
CASSQPGQHYEQYF
TGTGCCAGCAGCCAGCCGGGACAGCACTACGAGCAGTACTTC
>.|TRBJ2-1|few|TRBV6-4
CASSARASRDEQFF
TGTGCCAGCAGTGCCCGGGCCAGTAGAGATGAGCAGTTCTTC
>.|TRBJ1-1|.|TRBV29-1
CSVEVRSDTEAFF
TGCAGCGTTGAAGTCCGATCCGACACTGAAGCTTTCTTT
>TRBD1|TRBJ1-5|few|TRBV7-2
CASSRDSQPQHF
TGTGCCAGCAGCCGGGACAGTCAGCCCCAGCATTTT
>.|TRBJ1-1|few|TRBV18
CASSEGGQMNTEAFF
TGTGCCAGCTCGGAGGGGGGGCAGATGAACACTGAAGCTTTCTTT
>.|TRBJ1-2|.|TRBV5-4
CASSPARGANGYTF
TGTGCCAGCAGCCCGGCACGGGGGGCAAATGGCTACACCTTC
>.|TRBJ2-7|.|TRBV10-3
CAIKGVNASFYEQYF
TGTGCCATCAAGGGAGTGAACGCCAGCTTCTACGAGCAGTACTTC
>.|TRBJ1-6|.|TRBV4-3
CASSQHRESPLHF
TGCGCCAGCAGCCAACACAGGGAATCACCCCTCCACTTT
>.|TRBJ2-3|.|TRBV11-2
CASSLVRISTDTQYF
TGTGCCAGCAGCTTAGTAAGGATAAGCACAGATACGCAGTATTTT
>.|TRBJ1-2|.|TRBV20-1
CSARDRVGGSDTF
TGCAGTGCTAGAGATCGGGTCGGAGGCTCTGACACCTTC
>.|TRBJ2-1|many|TRBV5-1
CASSARNSYNEQFF
TGCGCCAGCAGCGCACGGAACTCCTACAATGAGCAGTTCTTC
>.|TRBJ2-2|.|TRBV14
CASSQAVTGELFF
TGTGCCAGCAGCCAAGCAGTGACCGGGGAGCTGTTTTTT
>TRBD1|TRBJ2-5|few|TRBV5-4
CASSQGQGRGQETQYF
TGTGCCAGCAGCCAGGGACAGGGTAGGGGTCAAGAGACCCAGTACTTC
>.|TRBJ2-5|few|TRBV9
CASSEGVAGSGQETQYF
TGTGCCAGCAGCGAGGGCGTGGCGGGTAGCGGTCAAGAGACCCAGTACTTC
>TRBD1|TRBJ1-6|few|TRBV5-1
CASSRDREVFYNSPLHF
TGCGCCAGCAGTCGGGACAGGGAAGTTTTCTATAATTCACCCCTCCACTTT
>.|TRBJ1-3|few|TRBV9
CASSVGLQGSGNTIYF
TGTGCCAGCAGCGTCGGATTACAGGGAAGTGGAAACACCATATATTTT
>.|TRBJ1-5|many|TRBV7-6
CASSLLQGSQPQHF
TGTGCCAGCAGCTTACTGCAGGGAAGTCAGCCCCAGCATTTT
>TRBD1|TRBJ1-6|many|TRBV7-2
CASSYRGGNSPLHF
TGTGCCAGCAGCTACAGGGGAGGAAATTCACCCCTCCACTTT
>.|TRBJ2-5|many|TRBV5-1
CASSLISGGAGTQYF
TGCGCCAGCAGCTTGATAAGTGGCGGGGCGGGGACCCAGTACTTC